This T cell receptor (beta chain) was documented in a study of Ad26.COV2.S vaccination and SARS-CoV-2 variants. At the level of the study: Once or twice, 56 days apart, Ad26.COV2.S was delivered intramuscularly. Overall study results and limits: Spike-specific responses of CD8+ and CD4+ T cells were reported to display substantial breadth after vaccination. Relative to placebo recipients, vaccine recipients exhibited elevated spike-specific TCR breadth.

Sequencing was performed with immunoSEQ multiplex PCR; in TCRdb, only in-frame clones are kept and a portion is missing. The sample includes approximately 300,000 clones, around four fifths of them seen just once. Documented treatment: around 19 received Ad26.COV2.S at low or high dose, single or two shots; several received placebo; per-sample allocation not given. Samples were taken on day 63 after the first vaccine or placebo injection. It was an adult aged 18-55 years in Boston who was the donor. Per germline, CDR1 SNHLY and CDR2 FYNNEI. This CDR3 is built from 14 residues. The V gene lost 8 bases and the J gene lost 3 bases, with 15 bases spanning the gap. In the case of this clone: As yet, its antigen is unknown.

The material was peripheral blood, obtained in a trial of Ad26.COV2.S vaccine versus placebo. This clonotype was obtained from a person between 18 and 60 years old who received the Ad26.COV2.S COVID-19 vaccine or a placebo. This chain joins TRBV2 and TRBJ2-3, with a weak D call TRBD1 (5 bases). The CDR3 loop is CASGKGWVTDTQYF. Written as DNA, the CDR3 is TGTGCCAGCGGAAAGGGGTGGGTTACAGATACGCAGTATTTT.